This passage covers 9 T cell receptor beta chains from one sample sequenced in a study of vaccination effects on CD4 cells after COVID-19. Here immunoSEQ multiplex PCR was the method, and the copy in TCRdb shows in-frame clones only, minus some. This table has 25,000 to 30,000 clones, around three quarters appearing once. Antigen-specific CD4+ T cells were expanded with viral peptide pools in the ViraFEST assay before sequencing. CD4+ T cells were isolated after less than 13 days of culture. People in the vaccine group had not been infected with SARS-CoV-2 before, and their nucleocapsid antibodies were negative. The antigens for these receptors are not known. Sequenced here: CD4+ T cells from PBMCs cultured with HCoV-NL63 spike peptides, sampled before COVID-19 vaccination. The origin of the receptors is a human donor who received a COVID-19 vaccine.

CDR3 residues: CASSGLSPSQETQYF. The DNA for the CDR3 is TGTGCCAGTTCGGGACTATCCCCCAGCCAGGAGACCCAGTACTTC. This chain connects TRBV2 to TRBJ2-5; 7 positions agree with TRBD2. V dropped 9 bases and J dropped 5; count of bases not matched to a gene: 15. Germline CDR1 reads SNHLY; CDR2 reads FYNNEI. The CDR3 is 15 residues long.

The J gene is TRBJ1-4, the V gene TRBV5-1; 7 positions agree with TRBD1. Germline V gene data show CDR1 as SGHRS and CDR2 as YFSETQ. Losses at the gene ends were 2 bases for V and 0 bases for J; bases not matched to a gene: 4. CDR3 length: 16 amino acids. As DNA, the CDR3 is TGCGCCAGCAGCTTCAGGGGGTTCGCAACTAATGAAAAACTGTTTTTT. Translated, it gives CASSFRGFATNEKLFF.

This chain joins TRBV5-6 and TRBJ1-5; D not certain. The CDR3 consists of 13 residues. Germline V gene sequence: CDR1 SGHDT, CDR2 YYEEEE. V was cut by 0 bases and J by 9 bases, with 10 bases left in between. The CDR3 DNA reads TGTGCCAGCAGCTTGGGCATCGATGGGCCCCAGCATTTT. This encodes CASSLGIDGPQHF.

The chain couples TRBV11-2 to TRBJ2-1; possibly TRBD2 for D (7 bases). The CDR3 sequence is 16 residues long. Trimming took 5 bases from V and 6 from J, leaving 20 bases between them. Germline lookup yields CDR1 SGHAT and CDR2 FQNNGV. CDR3: CASSARTGGGGNEQFF. DNA for the CDR3: TGTGCCAGCAGCGCCAGGACGGGGGGAGGGGGCAATGAGCAGTTCTTC.

The rearrangement uses TRBV30 and TRBJ1-4, with 8 bases lining up with TRBD1. There are 15 residues in the CDR3. V was pared by 3 bases and J by 8 bases, with 11 bases of the junction left unmatched. Germline CDR1 and CDR2: GTSNPN and SVGIG (reference sequence). The CDR3 bases are TGTGCCTGGAGGGGGCAGGGGGCTCCTAGGGAAAAACTGTTTTTT. Translated: CAWRGQGAPREKLFF.

This clone showed up just once. The CDR3 region has the DNA TGTGCCAGTAGTCCGGGACTTGCAAACACTGAAGCTTTCTTT. As protein: CASSPGLANTEAFF. V usage is TRBV19 and J usage is TRBJ1-1, with D possibly being TRBD1 (5 bases). V dropped 5 bases and J dropped 2 bases, with 12 bases sitting between them. This CDR3 spans 14 amino acids. Germline-derived CDR1 and CDR2 are LNHDA and SQIVND (reference sequence).

This chain joins TRBV9 and TRBJ1-5; TRBD1 is a possible D gene (6 bases). The CDR3 length is 15 residues. Germline CDR1 reads SGDLS; CDR2 reads YYNGEE. The V end was cut by 2 bases, the J end by 1 base, with 10 bases between. The CDR3 nucleotides read TGTGCCAGCAGCGTCTCAGGGGAAAGCAATCAGCCCCAGCATTTT. As protein: CASSVSGESNQPQHF.

The CDR3 reads CASKPYPSTDTQYF. The CDR3 DNA sequence: TGTGCCAGTAAACCTTACCCTAGCACAGATACGCAGTATTTT. The chain joins TRBV6-5 to TRBJ2-3; D unresolved. CDR3 length equals 14 residues. The germline V and J ends were trimmed by 9 bases and 0 bases, with 13 bases remaining between them. Germline lookup yields CDR1 MNHEY and CDR2 SVGAGI.

This sequence joins TRBV5-1 and TRBJ1-1; a weak D match, TRBD1 (5 bases). The CDR3 is 15 residues long. V dropped 0 bases and J dropped 6 bases, with 15 bases sitting between them. Germline CDR1 SGHRS, CDR2 YFSETQ. This CDR3 reads CASSLALLGAAEAFF. CDR3 in DNA: TGCGCCAGCAGCTTGGCTCTCCTAGGGGCGGCTGAAGCTTTCTTT.